This entry is about one TCR beta chain. This sample is part of a study of blood T cell repertoires in COVID-19. Method: immunoSEQ multiplex PCR; TCRdb's copy keeps in-frame clones and lacks some. The sample records around 180,000 clones, roughly three quarters being singletons. Germline V gene data show CDR1 as MGHRA and CDR2 as YSYEKL. The CDR3 is 18 residues long. V shed 3 bases, J shed 6 bases, and the junction held 13 bases outside the gene matches. The chain links TRBV4-1 to TRBJ2-1; TRBD2 matches 11 bases. This clonotype originated in a man between 60 and 70 years old with active or convalescent COVID-19. Sequenced sample: peripheral blood. The CDR3 DNA reads as TGCGCCAGCAGCCAGTTTCCGGAACTAGCGGGAGATGGCAATGAGCAGTTCTTC. It yields the protein CASSQFPELAGDGNEQFF.